What follows describes a single T cell receptor (beta chain). Its antigen is unknown. The data were obtained in a study of T-cell memory formation after mild COVID-19. Background on the study: TCR clusters were largely donor specific.

General study findings and limits: Pre-infection memory showed some responding clones, and this suggested that cross-reactive memory joined.

Germline V gene sequence: CDR1 MNHNY, CDR2 SVGAGI (reference sequence). After removal of 7 bases from V and 1 base from J, the junction contained 16 bases not matched to a gene. The CDR3 has 18 amino acids. TCR alpha and TCR beta cDNA libraries carrying sample barcodes and UMIs came from 5'RACE with constant-segment primers. One entry per CDR3 protein results from TCRdb running MiXCR on the 5' RACE reads. The sample includes hundreds of thousands of distinct CDR3 sequences, approximately 15% of them seen just once. The sequenced material came from PBMCs or a T cell subset sorted from them (not recorded which). The J gene is TRBJ2-3, the V gene TRBV6-6; 8 nucleotides align to TRBD2. This TCR derives from a man between 18 and 35 years old who had mild COVID-19 (a few samples of this study predate the infection). Cell type and time point are not known. The CDR3 here is CASIFPLAGRGGTDTQYF. The CDR3 region has the DNA TGTGCCAGCATCTTTCCCCTTGCGGGGCGGGGGGGCACAGATACGCAGTATTTT.